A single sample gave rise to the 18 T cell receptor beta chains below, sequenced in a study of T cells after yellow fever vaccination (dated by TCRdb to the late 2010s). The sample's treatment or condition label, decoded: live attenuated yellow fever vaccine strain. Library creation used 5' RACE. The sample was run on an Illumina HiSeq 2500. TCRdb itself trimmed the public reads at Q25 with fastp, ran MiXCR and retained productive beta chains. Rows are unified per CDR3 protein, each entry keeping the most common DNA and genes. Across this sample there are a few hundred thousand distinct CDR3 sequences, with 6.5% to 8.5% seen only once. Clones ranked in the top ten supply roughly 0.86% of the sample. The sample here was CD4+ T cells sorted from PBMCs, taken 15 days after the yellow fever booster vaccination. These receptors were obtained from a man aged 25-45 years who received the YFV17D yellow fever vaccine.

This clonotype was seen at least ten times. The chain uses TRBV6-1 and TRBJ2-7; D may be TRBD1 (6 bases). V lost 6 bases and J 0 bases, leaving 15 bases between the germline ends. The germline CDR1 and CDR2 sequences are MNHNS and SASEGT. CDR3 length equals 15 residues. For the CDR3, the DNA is TGTGCCAGCAGCGTTACAGGGTCTCCCTCCTACGAGCAGTACTTC. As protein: CASSVTGSPSYEQYF.

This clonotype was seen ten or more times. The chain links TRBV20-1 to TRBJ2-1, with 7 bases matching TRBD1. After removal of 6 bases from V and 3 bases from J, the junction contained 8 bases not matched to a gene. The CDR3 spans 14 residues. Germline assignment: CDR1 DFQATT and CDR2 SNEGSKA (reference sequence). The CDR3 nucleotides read TGCAGTGCCTTCGGGACAGACGTCTACAATGAGCAGTTCTTC. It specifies CSAFGTDVYNEQFF.

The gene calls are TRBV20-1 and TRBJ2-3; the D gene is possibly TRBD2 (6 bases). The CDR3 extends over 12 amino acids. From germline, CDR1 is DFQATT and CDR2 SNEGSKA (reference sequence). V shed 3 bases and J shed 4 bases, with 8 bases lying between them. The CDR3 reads CSASRLADTQYF. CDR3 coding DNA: TGCAGTGCTAGTCGACTAGCAGATACGCAGTATTTT.

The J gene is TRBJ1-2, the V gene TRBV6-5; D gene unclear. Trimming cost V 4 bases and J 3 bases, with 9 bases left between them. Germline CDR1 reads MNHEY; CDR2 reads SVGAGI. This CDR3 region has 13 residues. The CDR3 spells CASSFGRYYGYTF. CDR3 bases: TGTGCCAGCAGTTTCGGCAGATACTATGGCTACACCTTC.

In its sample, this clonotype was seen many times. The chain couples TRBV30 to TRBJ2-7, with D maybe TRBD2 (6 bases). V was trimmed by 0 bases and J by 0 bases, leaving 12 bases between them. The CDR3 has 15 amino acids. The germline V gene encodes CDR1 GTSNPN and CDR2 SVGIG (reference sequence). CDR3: CAWSVGGGSSYEQYF. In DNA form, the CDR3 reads TGTGCCTGGAGTGTAGGCGGAGGGAGCTCCTACGAGCAGTACTTC.

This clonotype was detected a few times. CDR3 coding DNA: TGCGCCAGCAGCTTGCTCCCCGACTCCTACGAGCAGTACTTC. Its translation: CASSLLPDSYEQYF. The chain links TRBV5-1 to TRBJ2-7, with D hard to call. Germline CDR1 reads SGHRS; CDR2 reads YFSETQ. This CDR3 region has 14 residues. V lost 1 base and J 0 bases, leaving 8 bases between the germline ends.

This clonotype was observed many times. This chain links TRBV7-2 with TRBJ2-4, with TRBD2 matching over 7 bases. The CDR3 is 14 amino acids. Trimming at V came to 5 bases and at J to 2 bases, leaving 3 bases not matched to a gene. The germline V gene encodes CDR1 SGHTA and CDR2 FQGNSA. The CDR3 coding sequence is TGTGCCAGCAGCCCCGGGACTACCAAAAACATTCAGTACTTC. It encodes CASSPGTTKNIQYF.

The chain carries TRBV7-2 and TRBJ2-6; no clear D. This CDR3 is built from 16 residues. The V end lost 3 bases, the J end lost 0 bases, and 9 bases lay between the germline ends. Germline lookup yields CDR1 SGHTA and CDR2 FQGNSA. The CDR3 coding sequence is TGTGCCAGCAGCTTTGGGGTTAGCTCTGGGGCCAACGTCCTGACTTTC. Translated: CASSFGVSSGANVLTF.

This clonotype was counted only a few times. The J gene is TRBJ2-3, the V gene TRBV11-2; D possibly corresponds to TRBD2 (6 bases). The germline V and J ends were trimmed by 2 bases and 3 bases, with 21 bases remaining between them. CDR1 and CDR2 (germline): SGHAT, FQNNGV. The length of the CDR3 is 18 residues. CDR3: CASSLMVGQGGVTDTQYF. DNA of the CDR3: TGTGCCAGCAGCTTAATGGTCGGTCAGGGAGGAGTTACAGATACGCAGTATTTT.

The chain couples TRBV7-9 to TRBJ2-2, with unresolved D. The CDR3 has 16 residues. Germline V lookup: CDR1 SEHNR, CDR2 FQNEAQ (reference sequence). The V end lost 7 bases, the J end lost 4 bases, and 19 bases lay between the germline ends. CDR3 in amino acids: CASIQLSGRPTGELFF. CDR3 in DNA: TGTGCCAGCATCCAACTTAGTGGCAGGCCCACCGGGGAGCTGTTTTTT.

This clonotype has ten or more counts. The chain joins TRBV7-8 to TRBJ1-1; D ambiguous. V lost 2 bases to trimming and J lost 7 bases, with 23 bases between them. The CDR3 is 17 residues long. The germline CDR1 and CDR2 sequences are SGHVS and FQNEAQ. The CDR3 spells CASSLLTGNTPSGEAFF. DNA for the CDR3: TGTGCCAGCAGCTTATTGACCGGCAACACTCCTTCCGGTGAAGCTTTCTTT. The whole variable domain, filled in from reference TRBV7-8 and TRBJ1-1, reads GAGVSQSPRYKVAKRGQDVALRCDPISGHVSLFWYQQALGQGPEFLTYFQNEAQLDKSGLPSDRFFAERPEGSVSTLKIQRTQQEDSAVYLCASSLLTGNTPSGEAFFGQGTRLTVV.

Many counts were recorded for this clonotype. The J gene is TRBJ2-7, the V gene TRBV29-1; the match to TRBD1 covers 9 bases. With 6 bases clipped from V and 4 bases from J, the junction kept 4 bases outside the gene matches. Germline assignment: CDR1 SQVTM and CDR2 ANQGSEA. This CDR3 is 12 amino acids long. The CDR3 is CSVGTGSYEQYF. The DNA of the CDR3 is TGCAGCGTGGGGACAGGGTCGTACGAGCAGTACTTC.

The CDR3 nucleotides are TGCGCCAGCAGCCCAACGGCGGGACAGGGTGGGCCCCCAGCTTTCTTT. Residues: CASSPTAGQGGPPAFF. The genes are TRBV5-1 and TRBJ1-1; 9 positions match TRBD1. The CDR3 contains 16 residues. The V and J ends lost 4 bases and 10 bases, in that order; junction bases with no gene match: 17. Germline CDR1 SGHRS, CDR2 YFSETQ.

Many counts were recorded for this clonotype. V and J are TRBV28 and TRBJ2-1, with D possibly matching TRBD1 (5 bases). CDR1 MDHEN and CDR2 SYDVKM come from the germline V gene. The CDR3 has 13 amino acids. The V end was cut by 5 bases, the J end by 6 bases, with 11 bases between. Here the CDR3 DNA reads TGTGCCAGCAGTGAAGGGGTACCCAATGAGCAGTTCTTC. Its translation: CASSEGVPNEQFF.

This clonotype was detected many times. The CDR3: CSARSGLKNQPQHF. CDR3 DNA: TGCAGTGCTAGAAGCGGGCTTAAGAATCAGCCCCAGCATTTT. This chain links TRBV20-1 with TRBJ1-5; D ambiguous. V was trimmed by 2 bases and J by 4 bases, leaving 12 bases between them. CDR1 and CDR2 from the germline V gene are DFQATT and SNEGSKA (reference sequence). CDR3 size: 14 residues.

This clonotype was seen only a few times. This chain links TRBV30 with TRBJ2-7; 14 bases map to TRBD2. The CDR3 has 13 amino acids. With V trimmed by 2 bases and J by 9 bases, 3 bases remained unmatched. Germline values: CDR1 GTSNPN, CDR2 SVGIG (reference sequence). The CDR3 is CAWSPGTSGRQYF. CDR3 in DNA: TGTGCCTGGAGTCCTGGGACTAGCGGGAGGCAGTACTTC. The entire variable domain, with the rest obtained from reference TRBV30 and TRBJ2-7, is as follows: SQTIHQWPATLVQPVGSPLSLECTVEGTSNPNLYWYRQAAGRGLQLLFYSVGIGQISSEVPQNLSASRPQDRQFILSSKKLLLSDSGFYLCAWSPGTSGRQYFGPGTRLTVT.

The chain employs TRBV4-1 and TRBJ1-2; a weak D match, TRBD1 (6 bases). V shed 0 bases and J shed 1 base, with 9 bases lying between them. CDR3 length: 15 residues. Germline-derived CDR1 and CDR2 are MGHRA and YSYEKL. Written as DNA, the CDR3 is TGCGCCAGCAGCCAAGATTCACAGGGTAACTATGGCTACACCTTC. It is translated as CASSQDSQGNYGYTF.

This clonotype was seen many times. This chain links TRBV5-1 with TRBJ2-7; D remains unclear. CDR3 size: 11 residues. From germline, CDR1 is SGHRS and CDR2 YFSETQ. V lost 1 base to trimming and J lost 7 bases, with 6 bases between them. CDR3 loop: CASSLWGEQYF. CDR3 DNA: TGCGCCAGCAGCTTGTGGGGAGAGCAGTACTTC.